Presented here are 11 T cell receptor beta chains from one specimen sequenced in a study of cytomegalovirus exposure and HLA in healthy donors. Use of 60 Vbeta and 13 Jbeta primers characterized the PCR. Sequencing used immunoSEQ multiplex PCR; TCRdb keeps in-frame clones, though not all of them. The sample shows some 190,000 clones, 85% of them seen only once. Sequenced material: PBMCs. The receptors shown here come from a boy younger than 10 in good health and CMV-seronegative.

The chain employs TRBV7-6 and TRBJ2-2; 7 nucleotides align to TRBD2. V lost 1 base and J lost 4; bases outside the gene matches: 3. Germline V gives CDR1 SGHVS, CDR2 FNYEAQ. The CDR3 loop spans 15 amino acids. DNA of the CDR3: TGTGCCAGCAGCTTAGGGACTAGAGCCACCGGGGAGCTGTTTTTT. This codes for CASSLGTRATGELFF.

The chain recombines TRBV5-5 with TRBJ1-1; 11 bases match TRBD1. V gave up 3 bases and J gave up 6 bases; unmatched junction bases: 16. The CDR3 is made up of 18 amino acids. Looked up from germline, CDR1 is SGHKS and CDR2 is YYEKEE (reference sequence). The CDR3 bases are TGTGCCAGCAGCTGGCTGGGACAGGGGGGTCGAGGTAGCGCTGAAGCTTTCTTT. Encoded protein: CASSWLGQGGRGSAEAFF.

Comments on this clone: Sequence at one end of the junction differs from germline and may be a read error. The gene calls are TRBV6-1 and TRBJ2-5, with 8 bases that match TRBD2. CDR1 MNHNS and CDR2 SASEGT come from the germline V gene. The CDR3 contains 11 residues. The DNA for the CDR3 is TGTGCCAGCAGTGGCTGGACTAGCAAGGACTTC. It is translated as CASSGWTSKDF.

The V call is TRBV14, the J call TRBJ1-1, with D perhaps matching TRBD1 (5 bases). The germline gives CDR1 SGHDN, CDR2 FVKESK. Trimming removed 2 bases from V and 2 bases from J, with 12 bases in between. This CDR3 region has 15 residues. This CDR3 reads CASSQLRTLNTEAFF. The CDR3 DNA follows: TGTGCCAGCAGCCAACTCAGGACACTTAACACTGAAGCTTTCTTT.

CDR3 sequence: CASRGTGLNTEAFF. In DNA form, the CDR3 reads TGTGCCAGCAGGGGTACAGGATTGAACACTGAAGCTTTCTTT. The V and J genes are TRBV2 and TRBJ1-1, with D perhaps matching TRBD1 (5 bases). The CDR3 is 14 residues long. Germline CDR1 and CDR2: SNHLY and FYNNEI. V was cut by 6 bases and J by 0 bases, with 11 bases left in between.

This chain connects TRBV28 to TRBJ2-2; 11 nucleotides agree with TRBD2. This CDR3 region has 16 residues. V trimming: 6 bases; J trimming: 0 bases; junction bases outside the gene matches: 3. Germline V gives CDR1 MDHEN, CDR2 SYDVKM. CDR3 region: CASSGTSGPNTGELFF. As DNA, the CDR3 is TGTGCCAGCAGCGGGACTAGCGGTCCGAACACCGGGGAGCTGTTTTTT. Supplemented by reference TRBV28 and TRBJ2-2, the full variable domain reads DVKVTQSSRYLVKRTGEKVFLECVQDMDHENMFWYRQDPGLGLRLIYFSYDVKMKEKGDIPEGYSVSREKKERFSLILESASTNQTSMYLCASSGTSGPNTGELFFGEGSRLTVL.

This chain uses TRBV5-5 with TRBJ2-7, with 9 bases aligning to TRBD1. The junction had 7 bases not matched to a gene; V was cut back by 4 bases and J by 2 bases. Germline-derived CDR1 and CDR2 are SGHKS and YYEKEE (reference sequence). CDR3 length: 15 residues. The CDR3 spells CASSEGQGPPYEQYF. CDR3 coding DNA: TGTGCCAGCAGCGAGGGACAGGGACCCCCCTACGAGCAGTACTTC.

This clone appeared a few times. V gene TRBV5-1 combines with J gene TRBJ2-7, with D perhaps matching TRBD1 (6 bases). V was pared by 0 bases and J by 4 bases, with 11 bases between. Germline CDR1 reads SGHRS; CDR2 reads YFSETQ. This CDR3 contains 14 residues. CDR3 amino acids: CASSLVSGDYEQYF. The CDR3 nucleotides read TGCGCCAGCAGCTTGGTGTCAGGGGATTACGAGCAGTACTTC.

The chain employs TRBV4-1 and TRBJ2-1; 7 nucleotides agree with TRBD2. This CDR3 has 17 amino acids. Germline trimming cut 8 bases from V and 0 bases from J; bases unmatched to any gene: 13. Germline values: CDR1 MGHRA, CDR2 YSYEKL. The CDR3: CASSPGLFRSSYNEQFF. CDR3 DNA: TGCGCCAGCTCGCCGGGACTATTTAGGAGCTCCTACAATGAGCAGTTCTTC.

In DNA, the CDR3 is TGTGCCAGCAGTTACTCCAGAACGGGACAGACCTACGAGCAGTACTTC. Its protein product is CASSYSRTGQTYEQYF. The chain recombines TRBV6-6 with TRBJ2-5; TRBD1 matches 7 bases. The DNA end is more similar to TRBJ2-7, so the J call may be wrong. Germline values: CDR1 MNHNY, CDR2 SVGAGI (reference sequence). CDR3 size: 16 residues.

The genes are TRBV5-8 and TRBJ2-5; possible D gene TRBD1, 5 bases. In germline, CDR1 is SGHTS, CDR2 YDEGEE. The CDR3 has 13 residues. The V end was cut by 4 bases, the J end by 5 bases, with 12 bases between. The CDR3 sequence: CASSPVGLETQYF. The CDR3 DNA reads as TGTGCCAGCAGCCCGGTGGGGCTGGAGACCCAGTACTTC. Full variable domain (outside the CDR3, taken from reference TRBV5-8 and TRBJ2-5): EAGVTQSPTHLIKTRGQQATLRCSPISGHTSVYWYQQALGLGLQFLLWYDEGEERNRGNFPPRFSGRQFPNYSSELNVNALELEDSALYLCASSPVGLETQYFGPGTRLLVL.